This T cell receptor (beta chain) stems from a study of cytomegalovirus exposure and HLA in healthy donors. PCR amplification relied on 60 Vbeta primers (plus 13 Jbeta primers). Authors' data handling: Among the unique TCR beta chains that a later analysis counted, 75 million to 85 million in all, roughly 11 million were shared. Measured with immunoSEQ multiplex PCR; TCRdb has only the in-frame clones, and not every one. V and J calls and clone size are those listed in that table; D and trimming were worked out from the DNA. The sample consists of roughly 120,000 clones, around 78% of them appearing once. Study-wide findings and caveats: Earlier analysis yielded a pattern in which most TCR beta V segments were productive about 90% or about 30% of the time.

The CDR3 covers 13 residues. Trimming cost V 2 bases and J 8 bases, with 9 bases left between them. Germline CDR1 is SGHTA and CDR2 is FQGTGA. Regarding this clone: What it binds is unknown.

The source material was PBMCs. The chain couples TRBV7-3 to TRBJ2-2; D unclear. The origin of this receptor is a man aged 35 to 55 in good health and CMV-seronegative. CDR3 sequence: CASSLVATGELFF. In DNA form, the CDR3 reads TGTGCCAGCAGCTTAGTGGCCACAGGGGAGCTGTTTTTT. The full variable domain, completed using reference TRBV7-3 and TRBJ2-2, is GAGVSQTPSNKVTEKGKYVELRCDPISGHTALYWYRQSLGQGPEFLIYFQGTGAADDSGLPNDRFFAVRPEGSVSTLKIQRTERGDSAVYLCASSLVATGELFFGEGSRLTVL.